This T cell receptor (beta chain) appears in the sequencing data of a study of T cell repertoires in cytomegalovirus infection. On the study more broadly: Indications of both CMV infection and matching HLA type were provided by public TCR beta signatures. The study, taken as a whole, reports: In two of eight donors, the top clonotype was HLA-C-restricted CMV-specific. Cumulative frequency of public TCR beta families picked out carriers of CMV plus the relevant HLA.

This CDR3 contains 13 residues. Germline values: CDR1 SGHTA, CDR2 FQGNSA. Trimming pared 6 bases from V and 7 bases from J, leaving 14 bases between. This clonotype was observed at least ten times. Its specificity is unknown. A single record per CDR3 protein comes from TCRdb applying MiXCR to the reads. This sample yields roughly 320,000 distinct CDR3 sequences, of which roughly 9.3% are seen a single time; around 2.5% belongs to the top ten. The gene calls are TRBV7-2 and TRBJ2-3, with a possible D match to TRBD2 (7 bases). Sequencing used PBMCs. This TCR was sampled from a human donor in good health (CMV status not recorded). Some clones in this sample may be carry-over from other donors' samples. The CDR3 protein is CASSFGGPNTQYF. The CDR3 bases are TGTGCCAGCAGTTTCGGGGGGCCAAATACGCAGTATTTT.